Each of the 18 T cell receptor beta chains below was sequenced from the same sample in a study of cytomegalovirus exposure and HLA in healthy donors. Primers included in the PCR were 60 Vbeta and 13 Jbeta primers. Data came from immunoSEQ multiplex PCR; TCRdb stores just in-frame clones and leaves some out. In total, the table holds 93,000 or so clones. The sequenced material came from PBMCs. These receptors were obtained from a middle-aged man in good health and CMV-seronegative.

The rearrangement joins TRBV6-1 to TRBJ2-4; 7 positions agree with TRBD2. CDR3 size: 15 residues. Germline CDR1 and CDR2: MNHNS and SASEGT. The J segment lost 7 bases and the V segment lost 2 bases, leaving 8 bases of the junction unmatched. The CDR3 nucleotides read TGTGCCAGCAGTGAATTCCGATCCGGGGGGAACATTCAGTACTTC. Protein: CASSEFRSGGNIQYF.

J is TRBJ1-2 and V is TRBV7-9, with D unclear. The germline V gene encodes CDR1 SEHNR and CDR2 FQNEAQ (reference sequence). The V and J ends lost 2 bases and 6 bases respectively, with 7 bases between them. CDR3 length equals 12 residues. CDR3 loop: CASSLYADGYTF. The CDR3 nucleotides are TGTGCCAGCAGCTTATACGCGGATGGCTACACCTTC.

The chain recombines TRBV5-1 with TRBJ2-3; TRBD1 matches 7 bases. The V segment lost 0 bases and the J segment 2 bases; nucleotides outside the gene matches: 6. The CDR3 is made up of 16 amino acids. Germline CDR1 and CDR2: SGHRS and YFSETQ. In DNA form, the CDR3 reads TGCGCCAGCAGCTTGGTGAACAGGGGAGACACAGATACGCAGTATTTT. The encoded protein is CASSLVNRGDTDTQYF. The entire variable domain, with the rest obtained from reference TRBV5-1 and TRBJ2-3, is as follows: KAGVTQTPRYLIKTRGQQVTLSCSPISGHRSVSWYQQTPGQGLQFLFEYFSETQRNKGNFPGRFSGRQFSNSRSEMNVSTLELGDSALYLCASSLVNRGDTDTQYFGPGTRLTVL.

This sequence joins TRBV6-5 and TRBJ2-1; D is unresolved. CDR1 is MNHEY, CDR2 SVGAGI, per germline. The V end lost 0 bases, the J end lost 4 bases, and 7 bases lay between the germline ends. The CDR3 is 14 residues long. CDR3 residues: CASSYSSFYNEQFF. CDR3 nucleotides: TGTGCCAGCAGTTACTCGAGCTTTTACAATGAGCAGTTCTTC.

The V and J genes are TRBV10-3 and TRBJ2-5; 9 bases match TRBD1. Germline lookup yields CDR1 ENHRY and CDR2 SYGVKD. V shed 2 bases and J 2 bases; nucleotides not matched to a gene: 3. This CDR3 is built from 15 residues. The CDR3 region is CAISEGQGSQETQYF. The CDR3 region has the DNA TGTGCCATCAGTGAGGGACAGGGGTCTCAAGAGACCCAGTACTTC.

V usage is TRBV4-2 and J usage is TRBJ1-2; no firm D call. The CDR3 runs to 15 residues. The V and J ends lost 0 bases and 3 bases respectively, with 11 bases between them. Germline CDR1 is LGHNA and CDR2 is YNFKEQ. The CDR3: CASSQDLGRHYGYTF. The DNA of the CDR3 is TGTGCCAGCAGCCAAGATTTGGGCCGGCACTATGGCTACACCTTC.

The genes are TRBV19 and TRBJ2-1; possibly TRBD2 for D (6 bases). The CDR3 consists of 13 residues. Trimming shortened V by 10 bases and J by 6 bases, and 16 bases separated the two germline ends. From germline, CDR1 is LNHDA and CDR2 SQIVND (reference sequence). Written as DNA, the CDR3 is TGTGCCACCCGGGGGATCGCGTTCAATGAGCAGTTCTTC. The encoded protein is CATRGIAFNEQFF.

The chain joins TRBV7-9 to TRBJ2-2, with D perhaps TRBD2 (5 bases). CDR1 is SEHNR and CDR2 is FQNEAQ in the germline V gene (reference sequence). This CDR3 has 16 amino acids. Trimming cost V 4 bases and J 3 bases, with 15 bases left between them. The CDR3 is CASSYRTGGYTGELFF. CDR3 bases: TGTGCCAGCAGCTACCGGACCGGAGGATACACCGGGGAGCTGTTTTTT.

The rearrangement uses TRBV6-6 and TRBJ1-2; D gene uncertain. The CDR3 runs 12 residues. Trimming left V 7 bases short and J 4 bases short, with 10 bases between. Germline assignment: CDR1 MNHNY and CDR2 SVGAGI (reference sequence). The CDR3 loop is CASNNPPYGYTF. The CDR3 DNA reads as TGTGCCAGCAACAACCCACCCTATGGCTACACCTTC.

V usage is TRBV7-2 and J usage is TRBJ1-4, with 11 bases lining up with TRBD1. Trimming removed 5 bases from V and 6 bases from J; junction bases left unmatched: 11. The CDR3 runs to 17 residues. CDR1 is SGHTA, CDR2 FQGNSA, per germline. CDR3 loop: CASSPKKGQGGYEKLFF. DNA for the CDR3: TGTGCCAGCAGCCCGAAAAAGGGACAGGGGGGCTATGAAAAACTGTTTTTT. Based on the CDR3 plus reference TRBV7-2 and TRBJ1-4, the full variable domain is GAGVSQSPSNKVTEKGKDVELRCDPISGHTALYWYRQSLGQGLEFLIYFQGNSAPDKSGLPSDRFSAERTGGSVSTLTIQRTQQEDSAVYLCASSPKKGQGGYEKLFFGSGTQLSVL.

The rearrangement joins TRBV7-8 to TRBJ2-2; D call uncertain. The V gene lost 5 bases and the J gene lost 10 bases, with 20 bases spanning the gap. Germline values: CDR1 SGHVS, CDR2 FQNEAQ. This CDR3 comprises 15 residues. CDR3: CASSPRKSAHSELFF. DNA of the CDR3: TGTGCCAGCAGCCCCCGGAAGAGCGCACACTCGGAGCTGTTTTTT.

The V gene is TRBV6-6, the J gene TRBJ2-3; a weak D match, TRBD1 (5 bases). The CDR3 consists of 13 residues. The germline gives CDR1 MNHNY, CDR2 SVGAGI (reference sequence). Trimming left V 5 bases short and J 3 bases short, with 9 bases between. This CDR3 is CASSRQGTDTQYF. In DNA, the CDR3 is TGTGCCAGCAGTAGGCAGGGTACAGATACGCAGTATTTT.

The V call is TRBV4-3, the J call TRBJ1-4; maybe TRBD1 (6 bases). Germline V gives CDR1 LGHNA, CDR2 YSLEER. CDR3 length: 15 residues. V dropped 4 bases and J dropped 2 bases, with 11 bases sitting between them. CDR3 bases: TGCGCCAGCAGCCTCGCGGGGGCGACTAATGAAAAACTGTTTTTT. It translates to CASSLAGATNEKLFF.

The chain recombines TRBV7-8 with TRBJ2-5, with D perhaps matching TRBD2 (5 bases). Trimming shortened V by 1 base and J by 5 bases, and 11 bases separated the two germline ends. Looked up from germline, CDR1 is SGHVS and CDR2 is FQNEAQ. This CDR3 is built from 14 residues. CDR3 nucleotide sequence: TGTGCCAGCAGCTTAGTTGGGTGGGAGGAGACCCAGTACTTC. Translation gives CASSLVGWEETQYF.

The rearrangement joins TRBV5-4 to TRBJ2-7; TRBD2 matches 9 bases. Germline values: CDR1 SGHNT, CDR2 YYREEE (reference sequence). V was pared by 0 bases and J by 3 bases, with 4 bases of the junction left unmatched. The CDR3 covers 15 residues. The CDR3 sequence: CASSLGLAGLYEQYF. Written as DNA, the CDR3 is TGTGCCAGCAGCTTGGGTCTAGCGGGACTCTACGAGCAGTACTTC.

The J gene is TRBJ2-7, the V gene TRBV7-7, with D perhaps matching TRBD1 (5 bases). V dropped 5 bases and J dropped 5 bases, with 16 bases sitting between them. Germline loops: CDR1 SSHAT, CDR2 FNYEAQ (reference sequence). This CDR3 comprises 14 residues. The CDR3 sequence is CASSPSPQGHEQYF. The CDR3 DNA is TGTGCCAGCAGCCCATCCCCGCAGGGCCACGAGCAGTACTTC.

The CDR3 DNA reads TGTGCCAGCAGCTCCTCGGGGGGCAATCAGCCCCAGCATTTT. Amino acids: CASSSSGGNQPQHF. This rearrangement joins TRBV7-2 to TRBJ1-5, with D possibly being TRBD1 (5 bases). V was shortened by 4 bases and J by 2 bases, with 9 bases between the two germline ends. CDR3 length equals 14 residues. Germline V gives CDR1 SGHTA, CDR2 FQGNSA.

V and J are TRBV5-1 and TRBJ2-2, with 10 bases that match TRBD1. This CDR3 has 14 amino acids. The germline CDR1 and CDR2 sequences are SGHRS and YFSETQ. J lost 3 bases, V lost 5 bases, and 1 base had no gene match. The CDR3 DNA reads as TGCGCCAGCAGTGGGACAGGGGACACCGGGGAGCTGTTTTTT. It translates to CASSGTGDTGELFF.